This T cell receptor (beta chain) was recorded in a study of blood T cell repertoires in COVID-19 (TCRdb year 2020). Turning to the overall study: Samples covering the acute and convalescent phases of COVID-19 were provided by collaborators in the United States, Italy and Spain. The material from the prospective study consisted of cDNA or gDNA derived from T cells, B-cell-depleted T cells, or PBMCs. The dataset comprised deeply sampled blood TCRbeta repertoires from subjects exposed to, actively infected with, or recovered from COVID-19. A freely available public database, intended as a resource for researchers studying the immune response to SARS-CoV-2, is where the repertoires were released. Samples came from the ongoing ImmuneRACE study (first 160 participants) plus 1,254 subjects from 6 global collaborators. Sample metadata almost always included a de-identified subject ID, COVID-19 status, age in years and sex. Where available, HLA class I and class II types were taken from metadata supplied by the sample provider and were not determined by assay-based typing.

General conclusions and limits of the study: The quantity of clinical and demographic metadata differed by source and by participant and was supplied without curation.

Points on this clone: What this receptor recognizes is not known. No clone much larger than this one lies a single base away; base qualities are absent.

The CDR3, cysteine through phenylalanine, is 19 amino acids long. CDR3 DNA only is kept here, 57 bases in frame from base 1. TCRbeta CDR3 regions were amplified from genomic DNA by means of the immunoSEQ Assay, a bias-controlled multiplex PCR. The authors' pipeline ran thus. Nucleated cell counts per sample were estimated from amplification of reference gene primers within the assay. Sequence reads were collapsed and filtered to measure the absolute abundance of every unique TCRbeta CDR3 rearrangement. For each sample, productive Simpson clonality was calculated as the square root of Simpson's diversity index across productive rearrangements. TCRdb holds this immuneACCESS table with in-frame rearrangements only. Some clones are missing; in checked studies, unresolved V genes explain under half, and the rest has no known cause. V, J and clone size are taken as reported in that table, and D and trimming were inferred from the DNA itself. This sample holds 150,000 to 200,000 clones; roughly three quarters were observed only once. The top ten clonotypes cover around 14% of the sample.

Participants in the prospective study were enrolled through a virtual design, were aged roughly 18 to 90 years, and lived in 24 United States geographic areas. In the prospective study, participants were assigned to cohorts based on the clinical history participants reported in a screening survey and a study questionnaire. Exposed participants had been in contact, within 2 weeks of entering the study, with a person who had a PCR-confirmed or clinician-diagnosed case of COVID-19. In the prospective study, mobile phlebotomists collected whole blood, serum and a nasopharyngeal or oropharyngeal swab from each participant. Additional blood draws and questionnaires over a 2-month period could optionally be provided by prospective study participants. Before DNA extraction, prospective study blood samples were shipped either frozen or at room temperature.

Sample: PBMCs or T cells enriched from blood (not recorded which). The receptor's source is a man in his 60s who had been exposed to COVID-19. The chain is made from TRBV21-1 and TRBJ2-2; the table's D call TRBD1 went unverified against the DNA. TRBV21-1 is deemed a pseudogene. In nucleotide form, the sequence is TGTGCCAGCAGCCAACGACAGACCCTTTGGTTCGCGAACACCGGGGAGCTGTTTTTT. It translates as CASSQRQTLWFANTGELFF.